This passage covers 5 T cell receptor beta chains from one sample sequenced in a study of cytomegalovirus exposure and HLA in healthy donors. A multiplex PCR was run with 60 Vbeta primers and 13 Jbeta primers. Method: immunoSEQ multiplex PCR; TCRdb's copy keeps in-frame clones and lacks some. This table has approximately 190,000 clones, 77% appearing once. The source material was PBMCs. These receptors were taken from a woman aged 25-40 years in good health and CMV-seropositive.

V and J are TRBV4-2 and TRBJ2-7; tentative D call: TRBD1 (5 bases). Germline CDR1 and CDR2: LGHNA and YNFKEQ. V lost 4 bases and J 3 bases, leaving 7 bases between the germline ends. This CDR3 spans 12 amino acids. The DNA for the CDR3 is TGTGCCAGCAGCCTAACAGGCTACGAGCAGTACTTC. Protein sequence: CASSLTGYEQYF.

The chain combines TRBV11-2 with TRBJ1-2, with 9 bases matching TRBD1. Trimming took 3 bases from V and 6 from J; bases not matched to a gene: 11. The CDR3 consists of 16 residues. Germline V lookup: CDR1 SGHAT, CDR2 FQNNGV. The CDR3 DNA sequence: TGTGCCAGCAGCTTGGCCCCCGGGACAGGGCTCGATGGCTACACCTTC. Its protein is CASSLAPGTGLDGYTF.

The genes are TRBV5-8 and TRBJ2-1; 8 positions agree with TRBD2. J gave up 6 bases and V 4 bases, and 6 bases lay outside the gene matches. This CDR3 contains 14 residues. CDR1 and CDR2 (germline): SGHTS, YDEGEE. DNA of the CDR3: TGTGCCAGCAGCCCCCGCGCGGGGGGCAATGAGCAGTTCTTC. It codes for CASSPRAGGNEQFF.

V and J are TRBV28 and TRBJ1-6; 8 bases fit TRBD1. After removal of 6 bases from V and 8 bases from J, the junction contained 15 bases not matched to a gene. The CDR3 length is 17 residues. Germline V CDR1 and CDR2: MDHEN, SYDVKM. The CDR3 loop is CASSTVQGVGSDSPLHF. DNA of the CDR3: TGTGCCAGCAGCACTGTACAGGGGGTGGGAAGTGATTCACCCCTCCACTTT.

J is TRBJ2-2 and V is TRBV7-7; the match to TRBD2 covers 8 bases. This CDR3 is 14 amino acids long. With V trimmed by 5 bases and J by 5 bases, 4 bases remained unmatched. Germline V lookup: CDR1 SSHAT, CDR2 FNYEAQ (reference sequence). The CDR3: CASSPIAGTGELFF. The CDR3, as DNA: TGTGCCAGCAGCCCAATAGCGGGAACCGGGGAGCTGTTTTTT.